The rows below give T cell receptor beta chains drawn from one sample of a study of CD8 T cells in ankylosing spondylitis. TCRdb reanalysed the 5' RACE reads using MiXCR and keeps one entry per CDR3 protein. The sample includes 55,000 or so distinct CDR3 sequences, around 7.4% of them seen just once. The source material was blood, either unsorted or a sorted T cell fraction (not recorded which). Every receptor here comes from a female donor with ankylosing spondylitis or in good health (not recorded which). The CDR3 runs from the conserved cysteine through the conserved F or W. The D gene is left open where the match is weak. Clone size is not always given. Where it is, it says once, few, many or a class for expanded clones.

d_gene	j_gene	v_gene	abundance	CDR3aa	CDR3nt
TRBD2	TRBJ2-3	TRBV5-1	many	CASSFGTSYDTQYF	TGCGCCAGCAGCTTCGGGACTAGTTATGATACGCAGTATTTT
TRBD2	TRBJ2-3	TRBV5-1	few	CASSRGTSSDTQYF	TGCGCCAGCAGCAGGGGGACTAGTTCAGATACGCAGTATTTT
TRBD2	TRBJ2-5	TRBV7-9	.	CASSLDGASGETQYF	TGTGCCAGCAGCTTGGATGGGGCTAGCGGGGAGACCCAGTACTTC
.	TRBJ1-4	TRBV3-1	many	CASSQGPKGGSEKLFF	TGTGCCAGCAGCCAAGGCCCGAAAGGGGGGTCTGAAAAACTGTTTTTT
TRBD1	TRBJ1-2	TRBV29-1	few	CSARGASYGYTF	TGCAGCGCCAGGGGGGCTTCGTATGGCTACACCTTC
TRBD1	TRBJ2-5	TRBV5-1	many	CASSLVDRRETQYF	TGCGCCAGCAGCTTGGTGGACAGGAGAGAGACCCAGTACTTC
TRBD2	TRBJ2-5	TRBV5-6	many	CASWLAGIQETQYF	TGTGCCAGCTGGTTAGCGGGCATCCAAGAGACCCAGTACTTC
TRBD1	TRBJ2-2	TRBV28	many	CASSAPGQGTGELFF	TGTGCCAGCAGTGCCCCGGGACAGGGGACCGGGGAGCTGTTTTTT
.	TRBJ2-2	TRBV10-3	many	CAIRNFFGELFF	TGTGCCATCAGAAACTTTTTCGGGGAGCTGTTTTTT
.	TRBJ2-4	TRBV5-1	many	CASSLTGWSRIQYF	TGCGCCAGCAGCTTGACAGGTTGGTCCCGCATTCAGTACTTC
.	TRBJ2-3	TRBV20-1	few	CSARGAYTDTQYF	TGCAGTGCTAGGGGGGCTTATACAGATACGCAGTATTTT
.	TRBJ1-4	TRBV7-8	.	CASSLDGNEKLFF	TGTGCCAGCAGCTTAGACGGAAATGAAAAACTGTTTTTT
TRBD1	TRBJ1-1	TRBV6-1	many	CASSRGQSNTEAFF	TGTGCCAGCAGCCGGGGACAGAGTAACACTGAAGCTTTCTTT
.	TRBJ1-2	TRBV5-1	many	CASSPSNYGYTF	TGCGCCAGCAGCCCCTCTAACTATGGCTACACCTTC
TRBD1	TRBJ1-1	TRBV6-2/TRBV6-3	many	CASSYWDGQGPTEAFF	TGTGCCAGCAGTTACTGGGATGGACAGGGGCCTACTGAAGCTTTCTTT
.	TRBJ1-3	TRBV14	many	CASSQEAPLGLRTGNTIYF	TGTGCCAGCAGCCAAGAAGCCCCCCTTGGGCTACGCACTGGAAACACCATATATTTT
TRBD1	TRBJ2-3	TRBV10-2	many	CASLRGTGGTSGFADTQYF	TGCGCCAGCCTCCGCGGGACAGGGGGCACTAGCGGGTTTGCAGATACGCAGTATTTT
.	TRBJ2-2	TRBV2	many	CASSRNTGELFF	TGTGCCAGCTCCAGAAACACCGGGGAGCTGTTTTTT
.	TRBJ2-6	TRBV5-1	.	CASSLTDRWGISGANVLTF	TGCGCCAGCAGCTTGACCGATCGTTGGGGGATTTCTGGGGCCAACGTCCTGACTTTC
.	TRBJ1-3	TRBV5-6	many	CASSLFHVTAGNTIYF	TGTGCCAGCAGCTTATTTCACGTTACGGCTGGAAACACCATATATTTT
TRBD1	TRBJ1-1	TRBV5-6	few	CASSSTGTGGAEAFF	TGTGCCAGCAGCTCAACCGGGACAGGTGGAGCTGAAGCTTTCTTT
TRBD1	TRBJ1-4	TRBV10-3	many	CAISEDRQGVSAEKLFF	TGTGCCATCAGTGAGGACAGACAGGGAGTCAGCGCGGAAAAACTGTTTTTT
.	TRBJ1-3	TRBV7-2	.	CASSPEGTGINTIYF	TGTGCCAGCAGCCCAGAGGGTACAGGGATAAACACCATATATTTT
.	TRBJ1-5	TRBV20-1	many	CSARGAGMGNQPQHF	TGCAGTGCTAGAGGGGCAGGGATGGGCAATCAGCCCCAGCATTTT
.	TRBJ1-2	TRBV2	many	CASSSGTHYGYTF	TGTGCCAGCAGTTCCGGGACCCACTATGGCTACACCTTC
.	TRBJ2-3	TRBV7-2	many	CASSPGTFDTDTQYF	TGTGCCAGCAGCCCTGGGACCTTTGACACAGATACGCAGTATTTT
.	TRBJ2-7	TRBV6-5	many	CASSTQYEQYF	TGTGCCAGCAGTACACAATACGAGCAGTACTTC
.	TRBJ2-3	TRBV5-8	many	CASSLFPSDTQYF	TGTGCCAGCAGCTTGTTTCCATCAGATACGCAGTATTTT
.	TRBJ2-1	TRBV3-1	.	CASSQDKDLHEQFF	TGTGCCAGCAGCCAAGATAAGGATCTCCATGAGCAGTTCTTC
.	TRBJ2-3	TRBV10-3	many	CAISESGGEDTQYF	TGTGCCATCAGTGAGTCAGGGGGGGAGGATACGCAGTATTTT
TRBD1	TRBJ1-5	TRBV4-2	many	CASRQGAHQPQHF	TGTGCCAGCAGACAGGGGGCCCATCAGCCCCAGCATTTT
TRBD2	TRBJ2-1	TRBV10-3	many	CAISESSLAVNEQFF	TGTGCCATCAGTGAGTCGTCCCTAGCGGTCAATGAGCAGTTCTTC
.	TRBJ2-3	TRBV5-1	many	CASSFETITDTQYF	TGCGCCAGCAGCTTCGAGACTATTACAGATACGCAGTATTTT
.	TRBJ2-7	TRBV2	many	CASTGGPGGQYF	TGTGCCAGTACCGGCGGACCCGGCGGGCAGTACTTC
.	TRBJ2-3	TRBV7-9	few	CASSLVGGPPGDTQYF	TGTGCCAGCAGCTTAGTAGGCGGGCCCCCTGGAGATACGCAGTATTTT
TRBD1	TRBJ1-1	TRBV20-1	many	CSARDLDRAEAFF	TGCAGTGCTAGAGATCTGGACAGGGCTGAAGCTTTCTTT